These T cell receptor beta chains were read from a single sample in a study of T-cell reconstitution after alpha-beta-depleted transplantation in children. TCRdb used MiXCR to reprocess the PCR reads, holding one entry per CDR3 protein. Of approximately 400,000 distinct CDR3 sequences listed, about a tenth were seen once; the top ten hold 4.5% to 7%. The sequencing here drew on PBMCs from the stem cell graft donor, taken from the stem cell graft. These receptor sequences come from a human donor who donated a stem cell graft to a child with acute myeloid leukemia. Both conserved end residues are part of each CDR3. D genes are given only for firm matches. Size values are once, few and many counts, or a class for expanded clones, and some rows have none.

TRBV6-1	-	13	TRBJ1-6	-	TGTGCCAGCAGTCTTCGGAATAATTCACCCCTCCACTTT	CASSLRNNSPLHF
TRBV6-1	few	15	TRBJ2-7	-	TGTGCCAGCCTCGACCTAGCCAAAGAAATCTACGAGCAGTACTTC	CASLDLAKEIYEQYF
TRBV19	few	13	TRBJ1-1	-	TGTGCCAGTAGTCCCGGTGGAACCACTGAAGCTTTCTTT	CASSPGGTTEAFF
TRBV5-1	few	15	TRBJ1-5	-	TGCGCCAGCAGCCGAACAGGGAATAGCAATCAGCCCCAGCATTTT	CASSRTGNSNQPQHF
TRBV6-5	-	14	TRBJ2-5	-	TGTGCCAGCAGTTACCTCAGTGGGCAAGAGACCCAGTACTTC	CASSYLSGQETQYF
TRBV12-3/TRBV12-4	few	16	TRBJ2-2	-	TGTGCCAGCAGCCAGCCCGGGTGGGTTCGGACCGGGGAGCTGTTTTTT	CASSQPGWVRTGELFF
TRBV10-3	-	16	TRBJ1-4	TRBD1	TGTGCCATCAGTGGGTCCCCGACAGGGGATAATGAAAAACTGTTTTTT	CAISGSPTGDNEKLFF
TRBV4-3	many	15	TRBJ2-1	TRBD2	TGCGCCAGCAGCCAAGTGTTCGGGAGGGATAATGAGCAGTTCTTC	CASSQVFGRDNEQFF
TRBV29-1	many	14	TRBJ2-7	-	TGCAGCGTTGTTGGGGACGGGACTCTCTACGAGCAGTACTTC	CSVVGDGTLYEQYF
TRBV25-1	few	15	TRBJ2-1	TRBD2	TGTGCCAGCAGTGATAAAGGGACTAGCTACAATGAGCAGTTCTTC	CASSDKGTSYNEQFF
TRBV6-4	-	14	TRBJ1-2	-	TGTGCCAGCAGCGCCGTTTACGGGAACTATGGCTACACCTTC	CASSAVYGNYGYTF